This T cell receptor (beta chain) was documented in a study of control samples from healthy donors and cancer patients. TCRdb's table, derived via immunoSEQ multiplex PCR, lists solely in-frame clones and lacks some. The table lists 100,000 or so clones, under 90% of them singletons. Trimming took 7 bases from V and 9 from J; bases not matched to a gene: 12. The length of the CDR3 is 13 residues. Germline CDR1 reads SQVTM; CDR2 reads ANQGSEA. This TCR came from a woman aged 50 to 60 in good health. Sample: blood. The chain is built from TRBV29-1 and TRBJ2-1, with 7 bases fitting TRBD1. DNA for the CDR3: TGCAGCGGTGCCGACAGGGCGAACGGTGAGCAGTTCTTC. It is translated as CSGADRANGEQFF.